Shown below are 26 T cell receptor beta chains from a single sample sequenced in a study of blood T cell repertoires in COVID-19. Only in-frame clones appear in the TCRdb table, and some are missing; sequencing was by immunoSEQ multiplex PCR. This sample has 200,000 to 250,000 clones; 75% to 85% occur once, and the top ten carry approximately 5.2%. Sequencing was performed on peripheral blood. The receptor source for this set is a woman in her 70s with COVID-19, enrolled during active disease.

The gene calls are TRBV6-2 or TRBV6-3 and TRBJ1-1; maybe TRBD1 (6 bases). Germline assignment: CDR1 MNHEY and CDR2 SVGEGT. V was shortened by 5 bases and J by 3 bases, with 16 bases between the two germline ends. CDR3 length equals 15 residues. The CDR3 coding sequence is TGTGCCAGCAGTCCAATAACAGGGACGGACACTGAAGCTTTCTTT. It codes for CASSPITGTDTEAFF.

The chain uses TRBV7-3 and TRBJ2-7; D possibly corresponds to TRBD1 (6 bases). V was shortened by 3 bases and J by 4 bases, with 10 bases between the two germline ends. The CDR3 has 13 amino acids. The germline gives CDR1 SGHTA, CDR2 FQGTGA. The DNA for the CDR3 is TGTGCCAGCAGCTTGGAAACAGGGTACGAGCAGTACTTC. This encodes CASSLETGYEQYF.

This clone was counted only a few times. The chain links TRBV7-2 to TRBJ2-1, with 8 bases lining up with TRBD2. V shed 3 bases and J 7 bases; nucleotides not matched to a gene: 14. This CDR3 contains 17 residues. CDR1 is SGHTA and CDR2 is FQGNSA in the germline V gene. The CDR3 sequence is CASSLGLGSGSMNEQFF. CDR3 sequence (DNA): TGTGCCAGCAGCTTGGGCCTAGGAAGCGGGAGTATGAATGAGCAGTTCTTC.

This chain links TRBV25-1 with TRBJ2-1, with 10 bases identical to TRBD2. With V trimmed by 1 base and J by 7 bases, 10 bases remained unmatched. The CDR3 is 17 residues long. CDR1 and CDR2 from the germline V gene are MGHDK and SYGVNS. This CDR3 is CASSESLAGAGKNEQFF. The CDR3 bases are TGTGCCAGCAGTGAATCCCTAGCGGGAGCAGGGAAGAATGAGCAGTTCTTC.

The rearrangement uses TRBV9 and TRBJ1-1, with 11 bases that match TRBD1. Trimming cost V 0 bases and J 5 bases; bases outside gene matches: 3. The CDR3 extends over 15 amino acids. CDR1 SGDLS and CDR2 YYNGEE come from the germline V gene. CDR3 residues: CASSVGGQGATEAFF. CDR3 nucleotide sequence: TGTGCCAGCAGCGTAGGAGGACAGGGGGCGACTGAAGCTTTCTTT.

This chain connects TRBV19 to TRBJ2-7, with a possible D match to TRBD2 (5 bases). The germline CDR1 and CDR2 sequences are LNHDA and SQIVND (reference sequence). The ends were cut back, 4 bases at V and 0 bases at J, with 10 bases in the middle. This CDR3 region has 14 residues. This CDR3 is CASSTTGSSYEQYF. For the CDR3, the DNA is TGTGCCAGTAGTACAACGGGGAGCTCCTACGAGCAGTACTTC.

The chain joins TRBV7-9 to TRBJ2-3; 9 positions agree with TRBD2. CDR1 SEHNR and CDR2 FQNEAQ come from the germline V gene (reference sequence). The J segment lost 7 bases and the V segment lost 2 bases, leaving 13 bases of the junction unmatched. This CDR3 has 17 residues. The CDR3 spells CASSLNWGLAGNYTQYF. The CDR3 DNA sequence: TGTGCCAGCAGCTTAAATTGGGGTCTAGCGGGAAACTATACGCAGTATTTT.

This chain joins TRBV11-2 and TRBJ2-1, with a tentative D call TRBD2 (6 bases). V was cut by 0 bases and J by 8 bases, with 14 bases left in between. Germline assignment: CDR1 SGHAT and CDR2 FQNNGV. CDR3 length equals 15 residues. The CDR3 sequence is CASSLDPNQRDEQFF. The CDR3 nucleotides are TGTGCCAGCAGCTTAGATCCTAACCAGCGGGATGAGCAGTTCTTC. Complete variable domain (other parts from reference TRBV11-2 and TRBJ2-1): EAGVAQSPRYKIIEKRQSVAFWCNPISGHATLYWYQQILGQGPKLLIQFQNNGVVDDSQLPKDRFSAERLKGVDSTLKIQPAKLEDSAVYLCASSLDPNQRDEQFFGPGTRLTVL.

The rearrangement joins TRBV28 to TRBJ2-1; D is ambiguous. Germline assignment: CDR1 MDHEN and CDR2 SYDVKM. This CDR3 is built from 15 residues. V shed 4 bases and J shed 8 bases, with 18 bases lying between them. This CDR3 is CASSSPSNRRYEQFF. Here the CDR3 DNA reads TGTGCCAGCAGTTCTCCATCCAATCGCCGGTATGAGCAGTTCTTC.

J is TRBJ2-3 and V is TRBV29-1, with D possibly TRBD1 on 5 matching bases. The CDR3 is 13 amino acids. Germline-derived CDR1 and CDR2 are SQVTM and ANQGSEA. Trimming shortened V by 6 bases and J by 2 bases, and 12 bases separated the two germline ends. The CDR3: CSVNQGYTDTQYF. The CDR3, as DNA: TGCAGCGTCAATCAGGGTTACACAGATACGCAGTATTTT.

The chain joins TRBV30 to TRBJ2-7; D possibly corresponds to TRBD1 (6 bases). The V end lost 4 bases, the J end lost 3 bases, and 16 bases lay between the germline ends. Germline CDR1 reads GTSNPN; CDR2 reads SVGIG (reference sequence). The CDR3 has 14 residues. The CDR3 DNA reads as TGTGCCTGGAAACAGGGCTCCGCCTTCTACGAGCAGTACTTC. Translated, it gives CAWKQGSAFYEQYF.

This clone has only a few counts. J is TRBJ2-7 and V is TRBV10-3; 8 bases fit TRBD1. V trimming: 5 bases; J trimming: 9 bases; junction bases outside the gene matches: 12. The CDR3 totals 14 residues. CDR1 ENHRY and CDR2 SYGVKD come from the germline V gene. The CDR3 loop is CAISKDRDPWGQYF. In DNA form, the CDR3 reads TGTGCCATCAGTAAGGACAGGGATCCATGGGGGCAGTACTTC.

The rearrangement uses TRBV10-1 and TRBJ2-7, with TRBD2 matching 9 bases. The CDR3 spans 15 residues. The trim removed 2 bases at V and 2 bases at J, leaving 4 bases unmatched. Per the germline V gene, CDR1 is WNHNN and CDR2 is SYGVQD (reference sequence). The DNA for the CDR3 is TGCGCCAGCAGTGAGAGGACTAGCGCGGCCTACGAGCAGTACTTC. Its translation is CASSERTSAAYEQYF.

V usage is TRBV3-1 (or the pseudogene TRBV3-2) and J usage is TRBJ1-5, with D possibly matching TRBD1 (6 bases). Looked up from germline, CDR1 is LGHDT and CDR2 is YNNKEL (reference sequence). The CDR3 runs to 13 residues. V lost 5 bases to trimming and J lost 7 bases, with 12 bases between them. As DNA, the CDR3 is TGTGCCAGCAGCAAGGGAGGGGGACAGCCCCAGCATTTT. Translation: CASSKGGGQPQHF.

The chain has TRBV24-1 and TRBJ2-5; TRBD2 matches 7 bases. This CDR3 comprises 17 residues. Germline V gene lookup returns CDR1 KGHDR and CDR2 SFDVKD. V was pared by 0 bases and J by 3 bases, with 9 bases of the junction left unmatched. CDR3 loop: CATSDLNGGVGEETQYF. CDR3 bases: TGTGCCACCAGTGATTTGAATGGGGGGGTCGGGGAAGAGACCCAGTACTTC.

This clone was observed a handful of times. This chain links TRBV6-5 with TRBJ2-2, with TRBD2 matching over 9 bases. The V gene end was trimmed by 8 bases and the J gene end by 5 bases; junction bases not matched to a gene: 6. CDR1 and CDR2 from the germline V gene are MNHEY and SVGAGI. CDR3 length equals 14 residues. CDR3 bases: TGTGCCAGCTCTCCAGCGGGAGGAACCGGGGAGCTGTTTTTT. It specifies CASSPAGGTGELFF.

The chain carries TRBV19 and TRBJ1-4, with D perhaps matching TRBD1 (5 bases). CDR1 and CDR2 from the germline V gene are LNHDA and SQIVND (reference sequence). This CDR3 is built from 13 residues. Trimming shortened V by 1 base and J by 14 bases, and 14 bases separated the two germline ends. In DNA, the CDR3 is TGTGCCAGTAGTATAGGGGGTGGGGCGAAGCTGTTTTTT. Its translation is CASSIGGGAKLFF. The variable domain in full, with the rest retrieved from reference TRBV19 and TRBJ1-4, is DGGITQSPKYLFRKEGQNVTLSCEQNLNHDAMYWYRQDPGQGLRLIYYSQIVNDFQKGDIAEGYSVSREKKESFPLTVTSAQKNPTAFYLCASSIGGGAKLFFGSGTQLSVL.

This clone was observed a handful of times. The rearrangement links TRBV5-1 to TRBJ2-7; D not certain. From germline, CDR1 is SGHRS and CDR2 YFSETQ. The CDR3 loop spans 12 amino acids. Deletions cut 3 bases from V and 1 base from J, with 5 bases between. The DNA for the CDR3 is TGCGCCAGCAGCTCTCCGTCCTACGAGCAGTACTTC. Amino acids: CASSSPSYEQYF.

The chain employs TRBV7-8 and TRBJ2-2, with a tentative D call TRBD2 (5 bases). Trimming cost V 1 base and J 2 bases, with 11 bases left between them. This CDR3 has 16 residues. CDR1 and CDR2 from the germline V gene are SGHVS and FQNEAQ. The CDR3 bases are TGTGCCAGCAGCTTAGGGCTAGCTCTAAACACCGGGGAGCTGTTTTTT. Translated: CASSLGLALNTGELFF.

This chain links TRBV24-1 with TRBJ2-1; 10 bases match TRBD2. This CDR3 has 15 amino acids. Germline CDR1 is KGHDR and CDR2 is SFDVKD. The junction had 8 bases not matched to a gene; V was cut back by 4 bases and J by 9 bases. The CDR3 sequence: CATSDPALAGAEQFF. CDR3 nucleotides: TGTGCCACCAGTGACCCCGCTCTAGCGGGAGCTGAGCAGTTCTTC.

This chain uses TRBV27 with TRBJ2-3; TRBD1 might be the D (7 bases). Germline CDR1 is MNHEY and CDR2 is SMNVEV (reference sequence). V was shortened by 5 bases and J by 4 bases, with 10 bases between the two germline ends. This CDR3 comprises 13 residues. CDR3 sequence reads: CASSQGGSDTQYF. In DNA, the CDR3 is TGTGCCAGCAGTCAGGGGGGCTCAGATACGCAGTATTTT.

This clone was detected only once. V gene TRBV28 combines with J gene TRBJ2-1, with 12 bases fitting TRBD2. Germline assignment: CDR1 MDHEN and CDR2 SYDVKM. V trimming: 3 bases; J trimming: 10 bases; junction bases outside the gene matches: 7. The CDR3 has 15 amino acids. CDR3: CASSFRTSGTQEQFF. The CDR3 DNA sequence: TGTGCCAGCAGTTTTCGGACTAGCGGGACCCAAGAGCAGTTCTTC.

J is TRBJ1-5 and V is TRBV27; D ambiguous. Germline V gives CDR1 MNHEY, CDR2 SMNVEV (reference sequence). The V end lost 8 bases, the J end lost 11 bases, and 16 bases lay between the germline ends. The CDR3 covers 12 residues. DNA of the CDR3: TGTGCCAGCCGTCGAACCGGAGAGACCCAGCATTTT. It encodes CASRRTGETQHF.

The rearrangement uses TRBV28 and TRBJ2-1; D is possibly TRBD2 (6 bases). Germline-derived CDR1 and CDR2 are MDHEN and SYDVKM. The CDR3 contains 14 residues. The V end was cut by 9 bases, the J end by 2 bases, with 14 bases between. CDR3 DNA: TGTGCCAGTGGTTGGGGGGAGACCTACAATGAGCAGTTCTTC. Translation gives CASGWGETYNEQFF.

This clone was observed a single time. The chain links TRBV14 to TRBJ2-7; 7 nucleotides match TRBD2. Per germline, CDR1 SGHDN and CDR2 FVKESK. The CDR3 runs 16 residues. V gave up 1 base and J gave up 2 bases; unmatched junction bases: 8. CDR3 in amino acids: CASSQAGSGFTYEQYF. The CDR3 nucleotides read TGTGCCAGCAGCCAAGCGGGTAGCGGGTTTACCTACGAGCAGTACTTC. Full variable domain (remainder filled in from reference TRBV14 and TRBJ2-7): EAGVTQFPSHSVIEKGQTVTLRCDPISGHDNLYWYRRVMGKEIKFLLHFVKESKQDESGMPNNRFLAERTGGTYSTLKVQPAELEDSGVYFCASSQAGSGFTYEQYFGPGTRLTVT.

V gene TRBV30 combines with J gene TRBJ2-7, with 11 nucleotides matching TRBD2. The CDR3 spans 14 residues. Unmatched junction bases numbered 5, after V lost 0 bases and J lost 7 bases. Germline-derived CDR1 and CDR2 are GTSNPN and SVGIG (reference sequence). CDR3 sequence: CAWSVTSGKGEQYF. CDR3 sequence (DNA): TGTGCCTGGAGTGTGACTAGCGGGAAGGGGGAGCAGTACTTC.